This T cell receptor beta chain derives from a study of blood T cell repertoires in COVID-19. The table lists this clone with a count of one. The protocol was immunoSEQ multiplex PCR, while the TCRdb copy is restricted to in-frame clones and leaves out a portion. The sample lists over 45,000 clones; roughly 87% were seen once. Trimming stripped 0 bases from V and 3 bases from J, with 14 bases between. The CDR3 is 16 residues long. The germline CDR1 and CDR2 sequences are SGHRS and YFSETQ. The genes are TRBV5-1 and TRBJ2-3; a weak D match, TRBD2 (6 bases). Material for sequencing was peripheral blood. This receptor was identified in a man aged 60 to 75 with active COVID-19. This CDR3 is CASSLGTGTGTDTQYF. CDR3 nucleotides: TGCGCCAGCAGCTTGGGGACGGGGACTGGGACAGATACGCAGTATTTT.